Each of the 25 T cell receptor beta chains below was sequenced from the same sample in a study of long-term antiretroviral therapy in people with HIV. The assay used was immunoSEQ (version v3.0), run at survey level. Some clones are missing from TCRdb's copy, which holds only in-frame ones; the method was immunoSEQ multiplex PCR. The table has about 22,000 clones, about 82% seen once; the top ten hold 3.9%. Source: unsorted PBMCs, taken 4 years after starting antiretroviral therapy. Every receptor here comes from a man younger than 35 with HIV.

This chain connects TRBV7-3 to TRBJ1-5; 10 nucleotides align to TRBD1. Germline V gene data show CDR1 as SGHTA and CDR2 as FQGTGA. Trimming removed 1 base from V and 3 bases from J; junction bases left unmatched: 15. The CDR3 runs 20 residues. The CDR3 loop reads CASSLMSEGQGCPNNQPQHF. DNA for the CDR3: TGTGCCAGCAGCTTAATGAGCGAGGGACAGGGGTGCCCCAACAATCAGCCCCAGCATTTT.

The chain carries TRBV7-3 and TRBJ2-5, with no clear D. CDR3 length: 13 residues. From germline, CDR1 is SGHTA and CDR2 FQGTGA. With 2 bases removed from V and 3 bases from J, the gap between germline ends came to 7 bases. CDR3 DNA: TGTGCCAGCAGCTTACGGGCCGAAGAGACCCAGTACTTC. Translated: CASSLRAEETQYF.

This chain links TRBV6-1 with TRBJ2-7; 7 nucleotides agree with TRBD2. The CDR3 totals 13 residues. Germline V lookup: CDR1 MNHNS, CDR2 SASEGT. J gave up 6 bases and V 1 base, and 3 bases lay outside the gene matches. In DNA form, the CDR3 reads TGTGCCAGCAGTGAAGTGGGGGGGACCGAGCAGTACGTC. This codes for CASSEVGGTEQYV.

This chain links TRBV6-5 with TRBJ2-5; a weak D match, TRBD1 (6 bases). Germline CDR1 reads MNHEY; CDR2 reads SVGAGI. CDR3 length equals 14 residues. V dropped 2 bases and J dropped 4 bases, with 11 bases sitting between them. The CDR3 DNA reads TGTGCCAGCAGTTACGTACAGGGTGGAGAGACCCAGTACTTC. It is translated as CASSYVQGGETQYF.

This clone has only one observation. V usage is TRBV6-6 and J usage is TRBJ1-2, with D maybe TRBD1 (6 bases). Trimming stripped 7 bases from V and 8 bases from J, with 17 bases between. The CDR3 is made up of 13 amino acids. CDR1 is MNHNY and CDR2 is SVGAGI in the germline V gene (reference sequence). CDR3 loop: CASNDRSSRGYTF. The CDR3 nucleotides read TGTGCCAGCAACGACAGGTCGTCTCGGGGCTACACCTTC.

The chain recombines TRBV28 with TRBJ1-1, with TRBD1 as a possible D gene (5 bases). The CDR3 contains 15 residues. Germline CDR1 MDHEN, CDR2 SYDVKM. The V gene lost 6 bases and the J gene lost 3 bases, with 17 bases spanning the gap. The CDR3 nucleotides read TGTGCCAGCAGCTCACCTTCCTTAGGGGACACTGAAGCTTTCTTT. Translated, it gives CASSSPSLGDTEAFF.

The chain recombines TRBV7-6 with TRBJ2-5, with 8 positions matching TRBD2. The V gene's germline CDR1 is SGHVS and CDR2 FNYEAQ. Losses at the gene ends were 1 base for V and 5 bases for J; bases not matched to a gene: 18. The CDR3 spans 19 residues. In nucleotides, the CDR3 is TGTGCCAGCAGCTTAGTTGGTAGCGGGGCGGGAGGTCATCGGGAGACCCAGTACTTC. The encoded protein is CASSLVGSGAGGHRETQYF.

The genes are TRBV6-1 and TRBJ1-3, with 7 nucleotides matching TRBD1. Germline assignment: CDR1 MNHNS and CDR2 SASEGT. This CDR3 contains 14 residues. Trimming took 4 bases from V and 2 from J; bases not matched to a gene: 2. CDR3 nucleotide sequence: TGTGCCAGCAGTGGACAGGGCCCTGGAAACACCATATATTTT. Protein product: CASSGQGPGNTIYF.

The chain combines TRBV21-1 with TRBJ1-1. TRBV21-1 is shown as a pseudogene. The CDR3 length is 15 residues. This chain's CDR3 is CASSHLGGLGTEAFF. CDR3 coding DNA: TGTGCCAGCAGCCACCTCGGGGGGTTGGGCACTGAAGCTTTCTTT.

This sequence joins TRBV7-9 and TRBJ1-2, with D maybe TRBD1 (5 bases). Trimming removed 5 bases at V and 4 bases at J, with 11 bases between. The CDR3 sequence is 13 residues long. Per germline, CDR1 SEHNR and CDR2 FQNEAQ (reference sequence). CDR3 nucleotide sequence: TGTGCCAGCAGCCTCGAAGGGGCCTATGGCTACACCTTC. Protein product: CASSLEGAYGYTF. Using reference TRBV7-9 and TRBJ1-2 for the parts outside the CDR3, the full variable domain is DTGVSQNPRHKITKRGQNVTFRCDPISEHNRLYWYRQTLGQGPEFLTYFQNEAQLEKSRLLSDRFSAERPKGSFSTLEIQRTEQGDSAMYLCASSLEGAYGYTFGSGTRLTVV.

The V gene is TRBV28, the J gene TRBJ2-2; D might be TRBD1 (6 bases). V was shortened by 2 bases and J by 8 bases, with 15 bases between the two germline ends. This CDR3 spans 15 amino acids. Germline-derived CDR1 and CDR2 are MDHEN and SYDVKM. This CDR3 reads CASSLGYRDSGELFF. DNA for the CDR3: TGTGCCAGCAGTTTAGGGTACAGGGATTCGGGGGAGCTGTTTTTT.

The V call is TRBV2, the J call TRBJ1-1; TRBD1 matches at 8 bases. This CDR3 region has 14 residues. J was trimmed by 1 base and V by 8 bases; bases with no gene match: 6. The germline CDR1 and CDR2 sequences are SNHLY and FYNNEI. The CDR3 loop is CASFLQGANTEAFF. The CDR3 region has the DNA TGTGCCAGCTTCTTGCAGGGGGCGAACACTGAAGCTTTCTTT.

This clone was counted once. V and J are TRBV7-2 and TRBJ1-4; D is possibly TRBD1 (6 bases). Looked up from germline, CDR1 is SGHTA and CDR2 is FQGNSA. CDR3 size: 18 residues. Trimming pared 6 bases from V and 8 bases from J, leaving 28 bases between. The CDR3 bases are TGTGCCAGCAGTGCTAGTAGGGGGTCGAGACACTCAGGGGAAAAACTGTTTTTT. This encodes CASSASRGSRHSGEKLFF.

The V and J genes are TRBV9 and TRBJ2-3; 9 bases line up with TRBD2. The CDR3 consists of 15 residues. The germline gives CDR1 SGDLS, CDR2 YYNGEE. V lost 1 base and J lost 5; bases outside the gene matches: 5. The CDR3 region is CASSVRGGDRDTQYF. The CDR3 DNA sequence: TGTGCCAGCAGCGTACGCGGGGGGGATCGAGATACGCAGTATTTT.

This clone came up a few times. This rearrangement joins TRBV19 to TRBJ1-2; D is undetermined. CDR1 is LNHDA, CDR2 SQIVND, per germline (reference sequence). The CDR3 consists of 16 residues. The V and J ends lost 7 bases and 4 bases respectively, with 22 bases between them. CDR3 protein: CASNIDYIAGGYGYTF. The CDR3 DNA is TGTGCCAGTAATATCGATTATATAGCCGGAGGCTATGGCTACACCTTC.

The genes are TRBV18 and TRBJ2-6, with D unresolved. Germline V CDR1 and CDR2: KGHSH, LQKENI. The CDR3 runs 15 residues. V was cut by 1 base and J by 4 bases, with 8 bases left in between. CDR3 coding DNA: TGTGCCAGCTCACCACAGTCTTGGGGGGCCAACGTCCTGACTTTC. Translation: CASSPQSWGANVLTF.

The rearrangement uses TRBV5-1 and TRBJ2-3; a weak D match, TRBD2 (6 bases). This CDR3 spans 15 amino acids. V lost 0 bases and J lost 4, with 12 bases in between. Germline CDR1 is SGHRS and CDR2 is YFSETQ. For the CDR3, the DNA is TGCGCCAGCAGCTTGGAGGAGGGCGCTTCAGATACGCAGTATTTT. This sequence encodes CASSLEEGASDTQYF.

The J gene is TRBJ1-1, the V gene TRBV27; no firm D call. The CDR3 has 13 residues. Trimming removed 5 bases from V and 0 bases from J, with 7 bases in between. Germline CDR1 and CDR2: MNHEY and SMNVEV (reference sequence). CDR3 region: CASSVGVNTEAFF. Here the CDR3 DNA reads TGTGCCAGCAGTGTTGGAGTGAACACTGAAGCTTTCTTT.

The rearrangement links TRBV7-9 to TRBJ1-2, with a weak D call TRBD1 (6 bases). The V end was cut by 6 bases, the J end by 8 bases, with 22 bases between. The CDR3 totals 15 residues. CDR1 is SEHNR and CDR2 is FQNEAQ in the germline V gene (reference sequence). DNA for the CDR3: TGTGCCAGCAGACCTCCCACCGGGACAACAACCGGCTACACCTTC. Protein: CASRPPTGTTTGYTF.

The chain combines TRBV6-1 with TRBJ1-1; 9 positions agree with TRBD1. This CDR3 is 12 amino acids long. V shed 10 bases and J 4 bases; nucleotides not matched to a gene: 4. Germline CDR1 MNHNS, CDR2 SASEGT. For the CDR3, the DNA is TGTGCCACTGGGACAGGGTTCACTGAAGCTTTCTTT. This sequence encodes CATGTGFTEAFF.

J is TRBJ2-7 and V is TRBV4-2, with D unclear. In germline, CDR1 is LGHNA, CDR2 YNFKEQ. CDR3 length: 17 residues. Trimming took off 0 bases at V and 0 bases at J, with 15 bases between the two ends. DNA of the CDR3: TGTGCCAGCAGCCAAGACCCCTCACAGTGGAGCTCCTACGAGCAGTACTTC. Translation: CASSQDPSQWSSYEQYF.

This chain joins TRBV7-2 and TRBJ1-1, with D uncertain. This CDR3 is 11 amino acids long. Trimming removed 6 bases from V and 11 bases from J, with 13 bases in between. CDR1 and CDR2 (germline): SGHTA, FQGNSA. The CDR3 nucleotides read TGTGCCAGCAGGGCCGCACTTCAGGCTTTCTTT. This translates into CASRAALQAFF.

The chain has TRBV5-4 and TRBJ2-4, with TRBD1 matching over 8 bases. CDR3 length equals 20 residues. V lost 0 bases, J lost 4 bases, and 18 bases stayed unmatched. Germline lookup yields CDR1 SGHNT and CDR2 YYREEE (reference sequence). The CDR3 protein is CASSLDTRSGGTGLKNIQYF. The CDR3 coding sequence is TGTGCCAGCAGCTTGGACACGCGGTCCGGAGGGACAGGCCTAAAAAACATTCAGTACTTC.

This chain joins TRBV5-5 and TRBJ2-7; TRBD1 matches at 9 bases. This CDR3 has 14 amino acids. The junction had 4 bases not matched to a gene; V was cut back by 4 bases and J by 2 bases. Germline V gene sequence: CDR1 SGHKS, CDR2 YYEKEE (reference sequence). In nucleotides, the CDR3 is TGTGCCAGCAGCCCAGGGACAGGGCCCTACGAGCAGTACGTC. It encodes CASSPGTGPYEQYV.

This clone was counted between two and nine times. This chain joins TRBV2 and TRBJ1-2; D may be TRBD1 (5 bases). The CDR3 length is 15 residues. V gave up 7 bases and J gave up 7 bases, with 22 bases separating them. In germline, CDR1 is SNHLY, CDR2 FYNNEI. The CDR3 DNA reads TGTGCCAGCATTACAGGCTCTCAGGTCCCCTCTGGCTACACCTTC. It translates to CASITGSQVPSGYTF. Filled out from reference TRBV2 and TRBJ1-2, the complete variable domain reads EPEVTQTPSHQVTQMGQEVILRCVPISNHLYFYWYRQILGQKVEFLVSFYNNEISEKSEIFDDQFSVERPDGSNFTLKIRSTKLEDSAMYFCASITGSQVPSGYTFGSGTRLTVV.